This passage covers 24 T cell receptor beta chains from one sample sequenced in a study of metastatic and nonmetastatic thyroid tumors. MiXCR re-clonotyped the PCR reads for TCRdb. The profile shows approximately 90,000 clones, 9.5% to 15% of them singletons. No patient received treatment before thyroid surgery. The sample taken for sequencing was blood. These receptors were collected from a female donor with papillary thyroid cancer or a benign thyroid nodule (not recorded which). Some clones in this sample may be carry-over from other donors' samples.

This clone was counted between two and nine times. This may stem from a read error, because a much larger clone lies one nucleotide away. This chain links TRBV15 with TRBJ1-5; no clear D gene. Germline-derived CDR1 and CDR2 are LNHNV and YYDKDF (reference sequence). The CDR3 runs 14 residues. The CDR3 bases are TGTGTCACCGCGGAGACATTATCCCATCAGCCCCAGCATTTT. Amino acids: CVTAETLSHQPQHF. The entire variable domain, with the rest obtained from reference TRBV15 and TRBJ1-5, is as follows: DAMVIQNPRYQVTQFGKPVTLSCSQTLNHNVMYWYQQKSSQAPKLLFHYYDKDFNNEADTPDNFQSRRPNTSFCFLDIRSPGLGDTAMYLCVTAETLSHQPQHFGDGTRLSIL.

The chain uses TRBV20-1 and TRBJ2-7; D uncertain. This CDR3 spans 10 amino acids. Germline assignment: CDR1 DFQATT and CDR2 SNEGSKA (reference sequence). The V and J ends lost 5 bases and 7 bases respectively, with 9 bases between them. The CDR3 region is CSAASLEQYF. The CDR3 region has the DNA TGCAGTGCTGCCAGTCTTGAGCAGTACTTC.

The chain recombines TRBV18 with TRBJ2-1; 14 bases line up with TRBD2. The CDR3 length is 15 residues. Germline CDR1 KGHSH, CDR2 LQKENI. Losses at the gene ends were 2 bases for V and 7 bases for J; bases not matched to a gene: 1. The CDR3 nucleotides read TGTGCCAGCTCACCAGGACTAGCGGGGGGAAATGAGCAGTTCTTC. Protein product: CASSPGLAGGNEQFF.

On this clone: At one end, the junction sequence differs from germline, possibly due to a read error. V and J are TRBV28 and TRBJ2-7, with D uncertain. Germline V lookup: CDR1 MDHEN, CDR2 SYDVKM. The CDR3 contains 12 residues. The CDR3 is CASSFGRGEHYF. CDR3 coding DNA: TGTGCCAGCAGTTTCGGTAGAGGCGAGCATTACTTC. Supplemented by reference TRBV28 and TRBJ2-7, the full variable domain reads DVKVTQSSRYLVKRTGEKVFLECVQDMDHENMFWYRQDPGLGLRLIYFSYDVKMKEKGDIPEGYSVSREKKERFSLILESASTNQTSMYLCASSFGRGEHYFGPGTRLTVT.

This clone was seen ten or more times. V is TRBV19 and J is TRBJ2-5; the D gene is possibly TRBD1 (6 bases). CDR3 size: 15 residues. Germline loops: CDR1 LNHDA, CDR2 SQIVND (reference sequence). V lost 3 bases, J lost 5 bases, and 16 bases lay in between. In DNA, the CDR3 is TGTGCCAGTAGTATTCGTCAGGGGCGCGGGGAGACCCAGTACTTC. Residues: CASSIRQGRGETQYF.

About this clone: At one end the junction does not follow the germline gene, possibly because of a read error. The rearrangement joins TRBV4-3 to TRBJ2-5; D unresolved. Germline CDR1 reads LGHNA; CDR2 reads YSLEER. The CDR3 has 11 amino acids. In DNA form, the CDR3 reads TGCGCCAGCAGCCAAACTAAGACGCAGTACTTC. This codes for CASSQTKTQYF.

By frequency in the sample, this clone is medium-sized (0.01 to 0.1%). The rearrangement uses TRBV2 and TRBJ1-2; tentatively, D is TRBD1 (5 bases). Germline V CDR1 and CDR2: SNHLY, FYNNEI. CDR3 length equals 15 residues. V dropped 6 bases and J dropped 4 bases, with 18 bases sitting between them. CDR3 sequence reads: CASRKTGGEGYGYTF. The DNA for the CDR3 is TGTGCCAGCAGGAAGACCGGGGGAGAAGGCTATGGCTACACCTTC.

The CDR3 loop reads CASSRVPDNPGSTDTQYF. The CDR3 DNA follows: TGCGCCAGTAGCAGGGTACCAGACAATCCCGGGAGCACAGATACGCAGTATTTT. V and J are TRBV5-1 and TRBJ2-3; D is perhaps TRBD1 (5 bases). Germline V gives CDR1 SGHRS, CDR2 YFSETQ. V lost 8 bases, J lost 0 bases, and 25 bases lay in between. The CDR3 spans 18 residues. Variable domain in full (rest from reference TRBV5-1 and TRBJ2-3): KAGVTQTPRYLIKTRGQQVTLSCSPISGHRSVSWYQQTPGQGLQFLFEYFSETQRNKGNFPGRFSGRQFSNSRSEMNVSTLELGDSALYLCASSRVPDNPGSTDTQYFGPGTRLTVL.

At least ten counts were recorded for this clone. This chain uses TRBV19 with TRBJ2-7; 9 bases align to TRBD1. Per the germline V gene, CDR1 is LNHDA and CDR2 is SQIVND (reference sequence). Germline trimming cut 4 bases from V and 5 bases from J; bases unmatched to any gene: 6. CDR3 length: 14 residues. CDR3 loop: CASSRTGEAHEQYF. CDR3 nucleotides: TGTGCCAGTAGTAGGACAGGGGAGGCCCACGAGCAGTACTTC.

A note on this clone: A much larger clonotype is one base distant, so this may be a read error. This chain links TRBV18 with TRBJ2-5, with D possibly called TRBD1 or TRBD2 (5 bases each). The CDR3 extends over 14 amino acids. Germline CDR1 KGHSH, CDR2 LQKENI. The CDR3 DNA reads as TGTGTCAGCTCGCAAGAGGGCAGGGATGGGACCCAGTACTTC. Translation gives CVSSQEGRDGTQYF.

V is TRBV7-2 and J is TRBJ2-1, with no clear D. Germline assignment: CDR1 SGHTA and CDR2 FQGNSA. The CDR3 has 13 amino acids. V lost 3 bases to trimming and J lost 10 bases, with 13 bases between them. The CDR3 coding sequence is TGTGCCAGCAGCTTGAGCAGTCTAGGCGAGCAGTTCTTC. This translates into CASSLSSLGEQFF.

This clone was recorded at least ten times. This rearrangement joins TRBV27 to TRBJ2-5, with 9 positions matching TRBD2. This CDR3 has 16 amino acids. The V and J ends lost 4 bases and 5 bases, in that order; junction bases with no gene match: 11. Germline V gene sequence: CDR1 MNHEY, CDR2 SMNVEV (reference sequence). CDR3 amino acids: CASSSGGRASRETQYF. The CDR3 nucleotides read TGTGCCAGCAGTTCCGGCGGGAGGGCAAGTAGGGAGACCCAGTACTTC.

At least ten counts were recorded for this clone. The chain combines TRBV19 with TRBJ2-1, with 7 bases lining up with TRBD2. Losses at the gene ends were 10 bases for V and 3 bases for J; bases not matched to a gene: 12. The CDR3 covers 15 residues. Germline CDR1 is LNHDA and CDR2 is SQIVND (reference sequence). The CDR3 spells CATSSGREYYNEQFF. CDR3 bases: TGTGCCACCTCCTCGGGGCGGGAGTACTACAATGAGCAGTTCTTC.

The table lists this clone with many counts. The rearrangement joins TRBV7-3 to TRBJ2-2, with D perhaps TRBD2 (5 bases). This CDR3 contains 14 residues. The germline CDR1 and CDR2 sequences are SGHTA and FQGTGA. Trimming shortened V by 5 bases and J by 10 bases, and 17 bases separated the two germline ends. The CDR3 DNA is TGTGCCAGCAGCCGCGGGTCCCTAGGGTCGGAGCTGTTTTTT. Protein product: CASSRGSLGSELFF.

This clone was picked up many times. The CDR3 loop reads CASSMTSNSGGEQFF. The DNA of the CDR3 is TGTGCCAGCAGCATGACTAGTAATTCCGGAGGTGAGCAGTTCTTC. V usage is TRBV5-5 and J usage is TRBJ2-1; a possible D gene is TRBD2 (6 bases). The germline V gene has CDR1 SGHKS and CDR2 YYEKEE (reference sequence). The CDR3 runs to 15 residues. V was shortened by 4 bases and J by 9 bases, with 20 bases between the two germline ends.

This clone was counted ten times or more. V usage is TRBV5-4 and J usage is TRBJ2-1, with a tentative D call TRBD2 (6 bases). The ends were cut back, 9 bases at V and 9 bases at J, with 13 bases in the middle. This CDR3 comprises 11 residues. Looked up from germline, CDR1 is SGHNT and CDR2 is YYREEE (reference sequence). DNA for the CDR3: TGTGCCACTTCTAGCGTCACTGAGCAGTTCTTC. Amino acids: CATSSVTEQFF.

This clone was seen at least ten times. The rearrangement links TRBV29-1 to TRBJ1-2, with 10 nucleotides matching TRBD1. Germline V gene sequence: CDR1 SQVTM, CDR2 ANQGSEA. The ends lost 6 bases at V and 3 bases at J; junction bases unmatched: 7. The CDR3 loop spans 14 amino acids. DNA for the CDR3: TGCAGCGTCGCGACGACAGGGGGCGACTATGGCTACACCTTC. It specifies CSVATTGGDYGYTF.

As to this clone: This could be a read error, since a much larger clone is one nucleotide away. The chain joins TRBV11-3 to TRBJ2-3; D is undetermined. The germline CDR1 and CDR2 sequences are SGHNT and YENEEA. This CDR3 comprises 13 residues. V lost 4 bases, J lost 6 bases, and 11 bases lay in between. CDR3 protein: CASSWTIGDTQYF. The CDR3 DNA sequence: TGTGCCAGCAGCTGGACGATCGGGGATACGCAGTATTTT.

This clone was picked up many times. The rearrangement links TRBV20-1 to TRBJ1-2; D gene uncertain. CDR3 length: 12 amino acids. CDR1 DFQATT and CDR2 SNEGSKA come from the germline V gene (reference sequence). The germline V and J ends were trimmed by 5 bases and 5 bases, with 12 bases remaining between them. CDR3 in DNA: TGCAGTGCTCGCGGATTAGCATATGGCTACACCTTC. This gives the protein CSARGLAYGYTF.

This clone was seen a handful of times. One base away lies a much larger clone, so this may be a sequencing read error. This chain joins TRBV29-1 and TRBJ2-3; unclear D gene. Germline assignment: CDR1 SQVTM and CDR2 ANQGSEA. This CDR3 has 13 residues. V shed 6 bases and J shed 2 bases, with 12 bases lying between them. The CDR3 is CSVSTQPTDTQYF. CDR3 sequence (DNA): TGCAGCGTCAGTACACAACCCACAGATACGCAGTATTTT.

Worth noting for this clone: This may come from a read error, since a much larger clone is one base off. Other DNA sequences of this sample code for an identical CDR3. This sequence joins TRBV9 and TRBJ2-1; the D gene is possibly TRBD1 (6 bases). The CDR3 consists of 15 residues. Germline V gene lookup returns CDR1 SGDLS and CDR2 YYNGEE. The CDR3 sequence: CASSVGVGTYNEQFF. The CDR3 DNA follows: TGCGCCAGCAGCGTAGGAGTAGGGACATACAATGAGCAGTTCTTC.

This clone was found many times. This chain's CDR3 is CASSEPRSGNTIYF. CDR3 sequence (DNA): TGTGCCAGCAGTGAACCTCGCTCTGGAAACACCATATATTTT. The chain is built from TRBV25-1 and TRBJ1-3; D is ambiguous. V was cut by 2 bases and J by 0 bases, with 5 bases left in between. Germline assignment: CDR1 MGHDK and CDR2 SYGVNS. The CDR3 covers 14 residues.

This clone occurred many times. The genes are TRBV6-4 and TRBJ2-5; D unclear. Germline V gene sequence: CDR1 MRHNA, CDR2 SNTAGT. The ends were cut back, 5 bases at V and 5 bases at J, with 12 bases in the middle. The CDR3 is 13 amino acids. As DNA, the CDR3 is TGTGCCAGCAGTCCCCAACCCGGGGAGACCCAGTACTTC. It codes for CASSPQPGETQYF.

Remarks on this clone: A clone one base away is much larger, so this may be a read error. Within the sample, other DNA sequences also encode this same CDR3. The chain is built from TRBV30 and TRBJ2-7; TRBD1 matches at 10 bases. CDR3 length: 14 residues. The V gene's germline CDR1 is GTSNPN and CDR2 SVGIG (reference sequence). In DNA, the CDR3 is TGTGCTTGGGGTTCCGGGACAGGGGCCTACGAGCAGTACTTC. This translates into CAWGSGTGAYEQYF.